A selection of T cell receptor beta chains follows, all from one sample in a study of technical replicates of blood from a few donors. The method was immunoSEQ multiplex PCR; TCRdb's version includes in-frame clones alone and lacks a portion of them. Of roughly 60,000 clones in the sample, just under 90% were seen once. What was sequenced was PBMCs. The receptors shown here come from a human donor in good health. Some clones in this sample may be carry-over from other donors' samples. Each CDR3 is given with its conserved first and last residue. Fields, in order: CDR3 length, J gene, clone size, V gene, D gene, CDR3 protein, CDR3 DNA. The D gene is left open where the match is weak. Only some rows state a clone size, as once, few, many or a class for expanded clones.

13 TRBJ2-2 . TRBV4-3 . CASSLDATGELFF TGCGCCAGCAGCCTAGACGCGACCGGGGAGCTGTTTTTT
16 TRBJ1-1 . TRBV6-5 . CASSYLSSTVNTEAFF TGTGCCAGCAGTTACCTCTCCTCTACAGTAAACACTGAAGCTTTCTTT
15 TRBJ2-5 . TRBV4-1 TRBD2 CASSQETSGEETQYF TGCGCCAGCAGCCAAGAAACTAGCGGGGAAGAGACCCAGTACTTC
16 TRBJ2-3 . TRBV5-4 TRBD2 CASSPPRGGNTDTQYF TGTGCCAGCAGCCCACCGCGGGGGGGAAACACAGATACGCAGTATTTT
13 TRBJ1-2 . TRBV5-6 TRBD1 CASSYRGVNGYTF TGTGCCAGCAGCTACAGGGGGGTGAATGGCTACACCTTC
17 TRBJ2-7 . TRBV6-1 TRBD2 CASSASLGGGRLYEQYF TGTGCCAGCAGTGCCTCGCTTGGCGGGGGTAGGCTGTACGAGCAGTACTTC
17 TRBJ2-7 . TRBV30 . CAWSVTLDRRLSYEQYF TGTGCCTGGAGTGTCACCTTGGACAGACGACTTTCCTACGAGCAGTACTTC
10 TRBJ1-5 . TRBV20-1 TRBD1 CSAGDRPQHF TGCAGTGCTGGGGACAGGCCCCAGCATTTT
18 TRBJ2-7 . TRBV7-8 TRBD2 CASSLDQGGVAGGNEQYF TGTGCCAGCAGCTTAGATCAAGGGGGGGTAGCGGGAGGGAACGAGCAGTACTTC
14 TRBJ1-1 . TRBV6-6 . CASSLRGGNTEAFF TGTGCCAGCAGCTTACGGGGGGGTAACACTGAAGCTTTCTTT
13 TRBJ1-2 once TRBV7-9 . CASSPEQGSGYTF TGTGCCAGCAGCCCAGAACAGGGTTCAGGCTACACCTTC
15 TRBJ2-7 . TRBV5-8 . CASSLVPNRAYEQYF TGTGCCAGCAGCTTGGTTCCGAACAGGGCCTACGAGCAGTACTTC
14 TRBJ1-2 . TRBV28 . CASSFRMTGYGYTF TGTGCCAGCAGTTTCCGTATGACAGGTTATGGCTACACCTTC
15 TRBJ1-2 . TRBV6-5 . CASMERVTTSYGYTF TGTGCCAGCATGGAGAGGGTTACCACCTCCTATGGCTACACCTTC
14 TRBJ2-5 . TRBV2 TRBD1 CASSYRQGLETQYF TGTGCCAGCAGTTACAGACAGGGATTGGAGACCCAGTACTTC
11 TRBJ2-5 . TRBV30 . CAWNLGGTQYF TGTGCCTGGAATCTCGGCGGGACCCAGTACTTC
12 TRBJ1-2 few TRBV10-3 . CAISESGEGYTF TGTGCCATCAGTGAGTCAGGGGAAGGCTACACCTTC
12 TRBJ1-1 . TRBV5-5 . CASSPRASEAFF TGTGCCAGCAGCCCCCGAGCTTCTGAAGCTTTCTTT
15 TRBJ1-1 . TRBV6-1 . CASRDSQQRDTEAFF TGTGCCAGCAGGGACAGTCAGCAGAGGGACACTGAAGCTTTCTTT
16 TRBJ1-1 . TRBV5-6 TRBD1 CASSPRPTGGNTEAFF TGTGCCAGCAGCCCCCGCCCGACAGGGGGGAACACTGAAGCTTTCTTT
15 TRBJ2-3 . TRBV5-4 TRBD2 CASSLLAGGQDTQYF TGTGCCAGCAGCTTACTAGCGGGAGGGCAGGATACGCAGTATTTT
13 TRBJ1-2 few TRBV5-1 . CASSLEGNYGYTF TGCGCCAGCAGCTTGGAGGGGAACTATGGCTACACCTTC
13 TRBJ1-1 . TRBV14 . CASSHNMNTEAFF TGTGCCAGCAGCCACAACATGAACACTGAAGCTTTCTTT
15 TRBJ2-2 . TRBV13 TRBD2 CASRRLAGFAGELFF TGTGCCAGCAGGCGGCTAGCGGGATTTGCGGGGGAGCTGTTTTTT
15 TRBJ2-5 . TRBV9 . CASSVDGQLKETQYF TGTGCCAGCAGCGTAGACGGACAGTTAAAAGAGACCCAGTACTTC
13 TRBJ2-3 . TRBV19 . CASSIQGSDTQYF TGTGCCAGTAGTATTCAGGGGTCAGATACGCAGTATTTT
11 TRBJ2-1 . TRBV29-1 . CSVDFDIEQFF TGCAGCGTTGATTTCGACATTGAGCAGTTCTTC
16 TRBJ2-5 . TRBV30 TRBD2 CACRPAGLAGRETQYF TGTGCCTGCAGACCCGCTGGGCTAGCGGGACGAGAGACCCAGTACTTC
15 TRBJ1-2 . TRBV2 TRBD1 CASSRGQATSYGYTF TGTGCCAGCAGCCGCGGACAGGCCACGTCCTATGGCTACACCTTC
15 TRBJ1-2 once TRBV28 TRBD1 CASSSPGTDNYGYTF TGTGCCAGCAGTTCCCCCGGGACAGATAACTATGGCTACACCTTC
13 TRBJ1-1 . TRBV19 . CASSVSTRTEAFF TGTGCCAGTAGTGTTTCAACGCGGACTGAAGCTTTCTTT
15 TRBJ2-7 . TRBV6-5 TRBD1 CASSYSGQRTYEQYF TGTGCCAGCAGTTACTCGGGACAGCGAACCTACGAGCAGTACTTC
13 TRBJ2-7 once TRBV5-1 . CASSFWDSGEQYF TGCGCCAGCAGCTTTTGGGATAGCGGCGAGCAGTACTTC
13 TRBJ1-1 once TRBV7-8 TRBD1 CASSLGQGTEAFF TGTGCCAGCAGCTTGGGACAGGGGACTGAAGCTTTCTTT
15 TRBJ2-1 . TRBV7-8 TRBD1 CASSSRTGHYNEQFF TGTGCCAGCAGCTCGAGGACAGGGCACTACAATGAGCAGTTCTTC
13 TRBJ1-6 . TRBV30 . CAWSRREGSPLHF TGTGCCTGGAGTCGTAGGGAGGGATCACCCCTCCACTTT
13 TRBJ2-7 . TRBV27 . CASSTGLPYEQYF TGTGCCAGCAGTACCGGACTACCCTACGAGCAGTACTTC
12 TRBJ1-2 . TRBV30 . CAWSLSTYGYTF TGTGCCTGGAGTCTATCAACCTATGGCTACACCTTC
13 TRBJ1-5 . TRBV6-4 . CASSSYSNQPQHF TGTGCCAGCAGTAGCTATAGCAATCAGCCCCAGCATTTT
15 TRBJ2-7 . TRBV6-1 TRBD2 CASSETASGLYEQYF TGTGCCAGCAGTGAAACGGCTAGCGGGTTATACGAGCAGTACTTC
14 TRBJ2-3 . TRBV5-1 . CASSYRSRTDTQYF TGCGCCAGCAGCTATAGATCCCGCACAGATACGCAGTATTTT
13 TRBJ2-7 once TRBV7-2 TRBD2 CASSFSGRNEQYF TGTGCCAGCAGCTTTAGCGGGAGAAACGAGCAGTACTTC
13 TRBJ2-1 . TRBV30 TRBD2 CAWRGLVYNEQFF TGTGCCTGGAGGGGACTAGTCTACAATGAGCAGTTCTTC
15 TRBJ2-3 . TRBV4-3 TRBD2 CASSQAPLAADTQYF TGCGCCAGCAGCCAGGCCCCCCTAGCGGCAGATACGCAGTATTTT
13 TRBJ1-1 few TRBV6-5 . CASRREGGPEAFF TGTGCCAGCCGCCGGGAGGGAGGACCTGAAGCTTTCTTT
13 TRBJ2-4 . TRBV11-2 . CASSLDRVNIQYF TGTGCCAGCAGCTTAGATCGGGTAAACATTCAGTACTTC
14 TRBJ2-3 . TRBV7-2 . CASSLSRDTDTQYF TGTGCCAGCAGCTTATCCAGGGACACAGATACGCAGTATTTT
15 TRBJ2-5 . TRBV5-1 . CASSLYGTVQETQYF TGCGCCAGCAGCTTGTATGGTACAGTCCAAGAGACCCAGTACTTC
17 TRBJ1-6 . TRBV18 TRBD1 CASSPISPQGAGSPLHF TGTGCCAGCTCACCAATCAGTCCCCAGGGGGCCGGTTCACCCCTCCACTTT
17 TRBJ2-3 . TRBV21-1 . CASSSPGGVREEDTQYF TGTGCCAGCAGCTCCCCCGGGGGAGTCAGGGAGGAGGATACGCAGTATTTT
21 TRBJ2-3 . TRBV4-2 TRBD2 CASSHSAGGLAGRATSRTQYF TGTGCCAGCAGCCATTCCGCAGGGGGACTAGCGGGAAGGGCAACGTCCCGTACGCAGTATTTT
15 TRBJ2-5 . TRBV2 TRBD2 CASSDLAGGTETQYF TGTGCCAGCAGTGATCTAGCGGGGGGCACAGAGACCCAGTACTTC
13 TRBJ2-5 . TRBV7-9 . CASSLEFIETQYF TGTGCCAGCAGCTTAGAATTTATAGAGACCCAGTACTTC